This passage covers 20 T cell receptor beta chains from one sample sequenced in a study of T cell repertoires in cytomegalovirus infection. TCRdb analysed the reads with MiXCR anew, one entry per CDR3 protein. Counted here are roughly 340,000 distinct CDR3 sequences, about 28% occurring once; the ten biggest clones make up 20%. Their antigen targets remain unknown. Sequenced here: cultured PBMCs, sampled from culture after CMV antigen stimulation. The receptor set was obtained from a human donor in good health (CMV status not recorded). Some clones in this sample may be carry-over from other donors' samples.

CDR3 in amino acids: CASKGRGMDNEQFF. CDR3 coding DNA: TGTGCCAGCAAGGGTCGGGGAATGGACAATGAGCAGTTCTTC. The gene calls are TRBV11-2 and TRBJ2-1; perhaps TRBD2 as D (5 bases). The germline V gene encodes CDR1 SGHAT and CDR2 FQNNGV. The CDR3 has 14 residues. V was cut by 7 bases and J by 5 bases, with 15 bases left in between.

The V and J genes are TRBV28 and TRBJ1-1; D is unresolved. Germline CDR1 reads MDHEN; CDR2 reads SYDVKM. The CDR3 extends over 12 amino acids. Deletions cut 4 bases from V and 4 bases from J, with 7 bases between. The CDR3: CASSSPTTEAFF. The CDR3 nucleotides read TGTGCCAGCAGTTCCCCTACCACTGAAGCTTTCTTT. The whole variable domain, filled in from reference TRBV28 and TRBJ1-1, reads DVKVTQSSRYLVKRTGEKVFLECVQDMDHENMFWYRQDPGLGLRLIYFSYDVKMKEKGDIPEGYSVSREKKERFSLILESASTNQTSMYLCASSSPTTEAFFGQGTRLTVV.

The gene calls are TRBV5-4 and TRBJ2-2; D might be TRBD2 (5 bases). Trimming cost V 4 bases and J 4 bases, with 11 bases left between them. The CDR3 has 14 residues. The germline CDR1 and CDR2 sequences are SGHNT and YYREEE (reference sequence). For the CDR3, the DNA is TGTGCCAGCAGCCCGAGGGTCGTCACCGGGGAGCTGTTTTTT. Translated: CASSPRVVTGELFF.

This clonotype occurred once. The rearrangement uses TRBV2 and TRBJ2-1; 10 bases match TRBD2. CDR1 and CDR2 from the germline V gene are SNHLY and FYNNEI. The CDR3 is made up of 11 amino acids. After removal of 8 bases from V and 9 bases from J, the junction contained 1 base not matched to a gene. As DNA, the CDR3 is TGTGCCAGCCTAGCGGGGGTTGAGCAGTTCTTC. It codes for CASLAGVEQFF.

In this sample, this clonotype turned up many times. This rearrangement joins TRBV11-2 to TRBJ2-1; D tentatively fits TRBD1 or TRBD2 (5 bases each). V lost 4 bases and J lost 6, with 25 bases in between. Germline V lookup: CDR1 SGHAT, CDR2 FQNNGV. CDR3 length: 18 amino acids. In DNA form, the CDR3 reads TGTGCCAGCAGCTGGAAGGGGCAGGTTGGGGGAGATGGCAATGAGCAGTTCTTC. Its translation is CASSWKGQVGGDGNEQFF. Full variable domain (outside the CDR3, taken from reference TRBV11-2 and TRBJ2-1): EAGVAQSPRYKIIEKRQSVAFWCNPISGHATLYWYQQILGQGPKLLIQFQNNGVVDDSQLPKDRFSAERLKGVDSTLKIQPAKLEDSAVYLCASSWKGQVGGDGNEQFFGPGTRLTVL.

This clonotype was detected only a few times. This chain connects TRBV6-5 to TRBJ2-1; D may correspond to TRBD1 or TRBD2 (5 bases each). The germline CDR1 and CDR2 sequences are MNHEY and SVGAGI. The V and J ends lost 0 bases and 6 bases respectively, with 12 bases between them. The CDR3 has 15 amino acids. The CDR3 sequence is CASSYSTGPFNEQFF. The CDR3 bases are TGTGCCAGCAGTTACTCGACGGGACCTTTCAATGAGCAGTTCTTC.

This clonotype came up a few times. The chain combines TRBV19 with TRBJ1-1; weak D call: TRBD1 (5 bases). V lost 3 bases to trimming and J lost 0 bases, with 17 bases between them. Germline V gene sequence: CDR1 LNHDA, CDR2 SQIVND (reference sequence). The CDR3 covers 17 residues. This chain's CDR3 is CASSILPGKHMNTEAFF. CDR3 nucleotide sequence: TGTGCCAGTAGTATCCTCCCAGGGAAACACATGAACACTGAAGCTTTCTTT.

The V gene is TRBV2, the J gene TRBJ1-3; 7 nucleotides align to TRBD1. Per germline, CDR1 SNHLY and CDR2 FYNNEI. This CDR3 region has 13 residues. V gave up 8 bases and J gave up 2 bases; unmatched junction bases: 3. CDR3 protein: CASHGTAGNTIYF. The CDR3 DNA reads as TGTGCCAGCCACGGGACAGCTGGAAACACCATATATTTT. Looking up the rest from reference TRBV2 and TRBJ1-3 gives the full variable domain: EPEVTQTPSHQVTQMGQEVILRCVPISNHLYFYWYRQILGQKVEFLVSFYNNEISEKSEIFDDQFSVERPDGSNFTLKIRSTKLEDSAMYFCASHGTAGNTIYFGEGSWLTVV.

This rearrangement joins TRBV20-1 to TRBJ1-5; TRBD1 aligns across 7 bases. V was pared by 1 base and J by 0 bases, with 9 bases of the junction left unmatched. The CDR3 consists of 17 residues. The germline V gene has CDR1 DFQATT and CDR2 SNEGSKA (reference sequence). The CDR3 loop reads CSARGLRPGGSNQPQHF. CDR3 nucleotide sequence: TGCAGTGCTAGAGGTCTGAGGCCAGGGGGTAGCAATCAGCCCCAGCATTTT.

This clonotype came up a few times. This chain uses TRBV7-2 with TRBJ2-5, with D tentatively TRBD2 (5 bases). With 5 bases removed from V and 4 bases from J, the gap between germline ends came to 20 bases. In germline, CDR1 is SGHTA, CDR2 FQGNSA. The CDR3 extends over 16 amino acids. Here the CDR3 DNA reads TGTGCCAGCAGCATAGGACTGCTAAATCCCCGAGAGACCCAGTACTTC. This sequence encodes CASSIGLLNPRETQYF.

This clonotype was seen more than once but under ten times. The chain couples TRBV11-2 to TRBJ2-7, with D perhaps matching TRBD2 (6 bases). CDR3 length equals 15 residues. Per germline, CDR1 SGHAT and CDR2 FQNNGV. V shed 6 bases and J shed 2 bases, with 17 bases lying between them. This CDR3 reads CASRIASLAAYEQYF. In DNA form, the CDR3 reads TGTGCCAGCAGAATAGCGTCACTAGCTGCCTACGAGCAGTACTTC.

This chain joins TRBV29-1 and TRBJ1-4; unclear D gene. Germline V CDR1 and CDR2: SQVTM, ANQGSEA. The V end lost 6 bases, the J end lost 3 bases, and 11 bases lay between the germline ends. CDR3 length equals 13 residues. The CDR3: CSVFPGANEKLFF. The CDR3 DNA sequence: TGCAGCGTGTTCCCGGGAGCTAATGAAAAACTGTTTTTT. The variable domain in full, with the rest retrieved from reference TRBV29-1 and TRBJ1-4, is SAVISQKPSRDICQRGTSLTIQCQVDSQVTMMFWYRQQPGQSLTLIATANQGSEATYESGFVIDKFPISRPNLTFSTLTVSNMSPEDSSIYLCSVFPGANEKLFFGSGTQLSVL.

The table lists this clonotype with a count of one. This rearrangement joins TRBV2 to TRBJ2-7, with D unclear. CDR3 length: 12 amino acids. From germline, CDR1 is SNHLY and CDR2 FYNNEI. Trimming took 7 bases from V and 2 from J, leaving 9 bases between them. CDR3 DNA sequence: TGTGCCAGCAAGCCGCCAGCCTACGAGCAGTACTTC. Translating gives CASKPPAYEQYF.

The chain has TRBV20-1 and TRBJ1-1, with D maybe TRBD1 (5 bases). The CDR3 is 13 amino acids. V was clipped by 6 bases and J by 1 base, with 12 bases between them. Germline V gene data show CDR1 as DFQATT and CDR2 as SNEGSKA (reference sequence). CDR3 sequence: CSARGGTNTEAFF. CDR3 bases: TGCAGTGCCCGGGGTGGGACGAACACTGAAGCTTTCTTT.

The V gene is TRBV5-6, the J gene TRBJ2-7, with D possibly being TRBD1 (6 bases). Trimming cost V 4 bases and J 4 bases, with 15 bases left between them. Germline CDR1 is SGHDT and CDR2 is YYEEEE. This CDR3 is built from 14 residues. This chain's CDR3 is CASSLGRGWYEQYF. The CDR3 DNA reads TGTGCCAGCAGCCTCGGAAGGGGGTGGTACGAGCAGTACTTC.

Only a few counts were recorded for this clonotype. The V and J genes are TRBV6-6 and TRBJ2-1; 13 bases are shared with TRBD2. This CDR3 spans 16 amino acids. From germline, CDR1 is MNHNY and CDR2 SVGAGI (reference sequence). J gave up 8 bases and V 7 bases, and 11 bases lay outside the gene matches. The CDR3 protein is CASKGTSGVPAHEQFF. Here the CDR3 DNA reads TGTGCCAGCAAGGGGACTAGCGGGGTCCCAGCTCATGAGCAGTTCTTC.

This chain connects TRBV27 to TRBJ2-7; no firm D call. This CDR3 contains 14 residues. CDR1 is MNHEY and CDR2 is SMNVEV in the germline V gene (reference sequence). V lost 2 bases, J lost 0 bases, and 8 bases lay in between. This chain's CDR3 is CASSLIGDSYEQYF. As DNA, the CDR3 is TGTGCCAGCAGTTTAATCGGAGACTCCTACGAGCAGTACTTC.

This clonotype was seen many times. The chain joins TRBV7-2 to TRBJ2-3, with D perhaps matching TRBD2 (5 bases). The germline V gene has CDR1 SGHTA and CDR2 FQGNSA. This CDR3 comprises 14 residues. V lost 5 bases, J lost 0 bases, and 9 bases lay in between. The chain's CDR3 is CASSSRTSTDTQYF. As DNA, the CDR3 is TGTGCCAGCAGCAGCCGGACTAGCACAGATACGCAGTATTTT.

V is TRBV20-1 and J is TRBJ2-5, with a tentative D call TRBD1 (5 bases). The CDR3 is 13 residues long. V lost 1 base and J lost 2, with 8 bases in between. Germline CDR1 and CDR2: DFQATT and SNEGSKA (reference sequence). The CDR3 loop is CSARGQGQETQYF. Written as DNA, the CDR3 is TGCAGTGCTAGAGGCCAGGGACAAGAGACCCAGTACTTC.

Ten or more counts support this clonotype. The CDR3 DNA follows: TGTGCCAGCAGTTACTCTTGGACAGGGAGGGCAGATACGCAGTATTTT. This codes for CASSYSWTGRADTQYF. The chain employs TRBV6-5 and TRBJ2-3; tentative D call: TRBD1 (8 bases). Germline V CDR1 and CDR2: MNHEY, SVGAGI. Deletions cut 0 bases from V and 4 bases from J, with 14 bases between. The CDR3 has 16 residues.